Presented here are 20 T cell receptor beta chains from one specimen sequenced in a study of CD8 T cells in ankylosing spondylitis. TCRdb recomputed calls from the 5' RACE reads with MiXCR, one row per CDR3 protein. This table has hundreds of thousands of distinct CDR3 sequences, about 16% appearing once. Study-wide results and limits: Fewer than 10 highly homologous variants formed a TCR beta motif that appeared characteristic of ankylosing spondylitis blood.

These receptors are not linked to any known antigen. Input material: blood, either unsorted or a sorted T cell fraction (not recorded which). Source of these receptors: a male donor with ankylosing spondylitis.

This clonotype was picked up a small number of times. This chain links TRBV9 with TRBJ2-3; the match to TRBD1 covers 8 bases. CDR3 size: 16 residues. Losses at the gene ends were 2 bases for V and 2 bases for J; bases not matched to a gene: 7. The germline CDR1 and CDR2 sequences are SGDLS and YYNGEE. The CDR3 spells CASSVSTGGLTDTQYF. The CDR3 DNA follows: TGTGCCAGCAGCGTCTCAACAGGGGGGCTCACAGATACGCAGTATTTT.

Only a few counts were recorded for this clonotype. The gene calls are TRBV20-1 and TRBJ2-1; D is unclear. Trimming cost V 0 bases and J 7 bases, with 13 bases left between them. The CDR3 has 14 residues. Germline V gives CDR1 DFQATT, CDR2 SNEGSKA (reference sequence). The CDR3 loop is CSARDRTYENEQFF. In DNA, the CDR3 is TGCAGTGCTAGAGATCGAACTTATGAAAATGAGCAGTTCTTC.

The V call is TRBV7-9, the J call TRBJ1-4, with unresolved D. The CDR3 sequence is 13 residues long. Looked up from germline, CDR1 is SEHNR and CDR2 is FQNEAQ (reference sequence). Deletions cut 6 bases from V and 0 bases from J, with 5 bases between. Here the CDR3 DNA reads TGTGCCAGCAGAGAATCAACTAATGAAAAACTGTTTTTT. Amino acids: CASRESTNEKLFF.

This clonotype was detected only a few times. The genes are TRBV5-1 and TRBJ2-7; TRBD1 matches 7 bases. Germline V CDR1 and CDR2: SGHRS, YFSETQ. With 3 bases clipped from V and 0 bases from J, the junction kept 3 bases outside the gene matches. This CDR3 comprises 14 residues. The CDR3 reads CASSSAGGSYEQYF. DNA of the CDR3: TGCGCCAGCAGCTCAGCAGGGGGCTCCTACGAGCAGTACTTC.

This clonotype has more than one count but fewer than ten. This rearrangement joins TRBV20-1 to TRBJ2-7; 7 bases agree with TRBD2. Germline CDR1 is DFQATT and CDR2 is SNEGSKA (reference sequence). The CDR3 extends over 16 amino acids. V lost 0 bases and J lost 6; bases outside the gene matches: 14. CDR3 DNA sequence: TGCAGTGCTAGAGATGATTGGGACTATGGTCGGTCCGAGCAGTACTTC. Translated, it gives CSARDDWDYGRSEQYF.

This chain links TRBV24-1 with TRBJ1-1, with D maybe TRBD1 (5 bases). Germline CDR1 is KGHDR and CDR2 is SFDVKD. The CDR3 spans 13 residues. V was clipped by 2 bases and J by 5 bases, with 8 bases between them. The DNA for the CDR3 is TGTGCCACCAGTGATTATTGGGGGACTGAAGCTTTCTTT. Its translation is CATSDYWGTEAFF.

This clonotype has more than one count but fewer than ten. This chain joins TRBV5-1 and TRBJ2-7, with D maybe TRBD1 (6 bases). V lost 6 bases, J lost 0 bases, and 16 bases lay in between. Germline assignment: CDR1 SGHRS and CDR2 YFSETQ. This CDR3 has 15 amino acids. CDR3 bases: TGCGCCAGCAACCCCTCCGGGGACAACTCCTACGAGCAGTACTTC. Amino acids: CASNPSGDNSYEQYF.

This chain links TRBV9 with TRBJ1-2, with 9 bases aligning to TRBD1. The V and J ends lost 2 bases and 10 bases, in that order; junction bases with no gene match: 18. CDR3 length: 17 amino acids. Germline values: CDR1 SGDLS, CDR2 YYNGEE. CDR3 sequence: CASSVRPNRTGEMSYTF. The CDR3, as DNA: TGTGCCAGCAGCGTTAGACCGAACCGGACAGGGGAGATGTCCTACACCTTC.

The J gene is TRBJ2-3, the V gene TRBV10-3; D is unresolved. Germline CDR1 reads ENHRY; CDR2 reads SYGVKD. The ends were cut back, 1 base at V and 5 bases at J, with 13 bases in the middle. CDR3 size: 15 residues. The CDR3 sequence: CAISELGNIGDTQYF. The CDR3 DNA reads TGTGCCATCAGTGAGTTGGGAAATATCGGAGATACGCAGTATTTT.

This clonotype came up a few times. The chain uses TRBV2 and TRBJ2-1, with TRBD2 matching over 13 bases. The V and J ends lost 5 bases and 4 bases, in that order; junction bases with no gene match: 11. CDR1 and CDR2 (germline): SNHLY, FYNNEI. CDR3 length: 18 amino acids. This CDR3 is CASSPPTILAGGYNEQFF. The CDR3 bases are TGTGCCAGCAGTCCGCCGACCATACTAGCGGGGGGGTACAATGAGCAGTTCTTC.

This clonotype has a handful of counts. The V call is TRBV6-1, the J call TRBJ2-1; perhaps D is TRBD1 or TRBD2 (5 bases each). CDR3 length: 13 residues. CDR1 MNHNS and CDR2 SASEGT come from the germline V gene. With 4 bases removed from V and 7 bases from J, the gap between germline ends came to 11 bases. CDR3 coding DNA: TGTGCCAGCAGTGTTTGGGGGAAGAATGAGCAGTTCTTC. It codes for CASSVWGKNEQFF.

This clonotype was found many times. The chain combines TRBV29-1 with TRBJ2-7; no clear D. V shed 1 base and J shed 6 bases, with 10 bases lying between them. The CDR3 loop spans 12 amino acids. Germline CDR1 and CDR2: SQVTM and ANQGSEA. The CDR3 coding sequence is TGCAGCGTTGAAGTTGAGTTTGGCGAGCAGTACTTC. This encodes CSVEVEFGEQYF.

The gene calls are TRBV12-3 or TRBV12-4 and TRBJ1-5, with 7 bases aligning to TRBD1. Losses at the gene ends were 6 bases for V and 4 bases for J; bases not matched to a gene: 9. The CDR3 totals 15 residues. The CDR3 DNA sequence: TGTGCCAGCAGCATCGACAGGGAGATAAATCAGCCCCAGCATTTT. Its translation is CASSIDREINQPQHF.

The chain couples TRBV6-5 to TRBJ2-7, with no clear D. V gave up 2 bases and J gave up 6 bases, with 11 bases separating them. Per germline, CDR1 MNHEY and CDR2 SVGAGI. CDR3 length equals 13 residues. The CDR3 spells CASSYGAGSEQYF. CDR3 coding DNA: TGTGCCAGCAGTTACGGCGCAGGATCCGAGCAGTACTTC.

There are a few counts of this clonotype. The chain couples TRBV27 to TRBJ1-2; a weak D match, TRBD1 (6 bases). The CDR3 consists of 14 residues. Germline loops: CDR1 MNHEY, CDR2 SMNVEV (reference sequence). The germline V and J ends were trimmed by 5 bases and 8 bases, with 18 bases remaining between them. In nucleotides, the CDR3 is TGTGCCAGCAGTCCGAGCTACAGGGACCGGGGCTACACCTTC. It encodes CASSPSYRDRGYTF.

This clonotype was recorded many times. The rearrangement joins TRBV29-1 to TRBJ2-1; 10 bases map to TRBD2. Germline-derived CDR1 and CDR2 are SQVTM and ANQGSEA. V shed 1 base and J 9 bases; nucleotides not matched to a gene: 15. CDR3 length equals 17 residues. The CDR3 region is CSVEAGPLAGPSCEQFF. CDR3 sequence (DNA): TGCAGCGTTGAAGCCGGACCACTAGCGGGACCTTCTTGTGAGCAGTTCTTC.

There are a few counts of this clonotype. The chain has TRBV28 and TRBJ2-7; D is unclear. The CDR3 totals 15 residues. The V gene's germline CDR1 is MDHEN and CDR2 SYDVKM. The germline V and J ends were trimmed by 2 bases and 2 bases, with 13 bases remaining between them. Written as DNA, the CDR3 is TGTGCCAGCAGTTTACGGATGACCGAAACCTACGAGCAGTACTTC. This encodes CASSLRMTETYEQYF. The full variable domain, its missing parts supplied by reference TRBV28 and TRBJ2-7, is DVKVTQSSRYLVKRTGEKVFLECVQDMDHENMFWYRQDPGLGLRLIYFSYDVKMKEKGDIPEGYSVSREKKERFSLILESASTNQTSMYLCASSLRMTETYEQYFGPGTRLTVT.

This clonotype turned up a few times. The chain has TRBV7-9 and TRBJ2-2; D not resolved. This CDR3 region has 14 residues. The V gene lost 7 bases and the J gene lost 1 base, with 10 bases spanning the gap. Germline CDR1 SEHNR, CDR2 FQNEAQ (reference sequence). CDR3: CASTMDGNTGELFF. The CDR3 nucleotides read TGTGCCAGCACGATGGACGGGAACACCGGGGAGCTGTTTTTT.

As to this clonotype: A read error may account for a junction end that differs from germline. The chain joins TRBV6-5 to TRBJ1-2; D is undetermined. This CDR3 region has 13 residues. In germline, CDR1 is MNHEY, CDR2 SVGAGI. The CDR3 reads CASSNSQSYGYTF. The CDR3 nucleotides read TGTGCCAGCAGTAACTCACAGAGCTATGGCTACACCTTC.

The V call is TRBV29-1, the J call TRBJ1-2; 12 bases match TRBD1. V trimming: 6 bases; J trimming: 7 bases; junction bases outside the gene matches: 6. The CDR3 spans 13 residues. Germline V gives CDR1 SQVTM, CDR2 ANQGSEA. The chain's CDR3 is CSVGGDRGPGYTF. CDR3 nucleotides: TGCAGCGTGGGGGGGGACAGGGGGCCTGGCTACACCTTC.